Listed here are 17 T cell receptor beta chains from one sample, sequenced in a study of T cell repertoires in cytomegalovirus infection. TCRdb itself ran the reads through MiXCR, one entry per CDR3 protein. The table records about 180,000 distinct CDR3 sequences, around 15% of them present only once. Sequenced input: PBMCs. All receptors derive from a human donor in good health (CMV status not recorded). Some clones in this sample may be carry-over from other donors' samples.

This clonotype was found many times. The chain is built from TRBV28 and TRBJ1-2, with 9 nucleotides matching TRBD1. This CDR3 region has 15 residues. V dropped 9 bases and J dropped 3; count of bases not matched to a gene: 11. From germline, CDR1 is MDHEN and CDR2 SYDVKM. CDR3 in DNA: TGTGCCAGTACCTTCAGGGACAGGGTCTACTATGGCTACACCTTC. Translating gives CASTFRDRVYYGYTF.

This clonotype has just a few counts. The gene calls are TRBV5-1 and TRBJ1-1; D unclear. Trimming stripped 4 bases from V and 7 bases from J, with 17 bases between. Germline CDR1 SGHRS, CDR2 YFSETQ. The CDR3 sequence is 14 residues long. The CDR3 loop reads CASSGQGPPVEAFF. CDR3 in DNA: TGCGCCAGCAGCGGGCAAGGTCCGCCCGTTGAAGCTTTCTTT.

Ten or more counts support this clonotype. The genes are TRBV7-2 and TRBJ1-6; D unclear. The germline gives CDR1 SGHTA, CDR2 FQGNSA. V was cut by 5 bases and J by 2 bases, with 7 bases left in between. There are 14 residues in the CDR3. DNA for the CDR3: TGTGCCAGCAGCGGACGGCCCTATAATTCACCCCTCCACTTT. It yields the protein CASSGRPYNSPLHF.

This clonotype was counted only a few times. The V gene is TRBV20-1, the J gene TRBJ2-1; D not resolved. This CDR3 spans 16 amino acids. Germline V gives CDR1 DFQATT, CDR2 SNEGSKA (reference sequence). The V gene lost 3 bases and the J gene lost 1 base, with 16 bases spanning the gap. The CDR3 nucleotides are TGCAGTGCTAGCATCGGGTCCTCCAATTCCTACAATGAGCAGTTCTTC. As protein: CSASIGSSNSYNEQFF.

There are many counts of this clonotype. This chain links TRBV12-3 or TRBV12-4 with TRBJ1-2; D ambiguous. The CDR3 consists of 14 residues. Trimming took off 1 base at V and 2 bases at J, with 8 bases between the two ends. CDR3 nucleotides: TGTGCCAGCAGTTTAGAGGCGGCAAACTATGGCTACACCTTC. Translating gives CASSLEAANYGYTF.

CDR3 sequence (DNA): TGTGCCTGGACCGCGAGGCAGTCGAGCTCTGGAAACACCATATATTTT. Translating gives CAWTARQSSSGNTIYF. The genes are TRBV30 and TRBJ1-3, with D hard to call. Germline V gives CDR1 GTSNPN, CDR2 SVGIG (reference sequence). The CDR3 has 16 residues. V lost 4 bases, J lost 0 bases, and 16 bases lay in between.

This clonotype was counted ten times or more. V usage is TRBV7-2 and J usage is TRBJ2-5; TRBD2 agrees at 10 bases. This CDR3 is built from 19 residues. V dropped 5 bases and J dropped 3; count of bases not matched to a gene: 18. From germline, CDR1 is SGHTA and CDR2 FQGNSA. CDR3 coding DNA: TGTGCCAGCAGCCCCGGCCGATGGCTAGCGGGAGTTTCTAAAGAGACCCAGTACTTC. It codes for CASSPGRWLAGVSKETQYF.

This clonotype was observed a single time. This sequence joins TRBV18 and TRBJ1-1; D gene ambiguous. V lost 3 bases and J lost 3, with 17 bases in between. CDR1 is KGHSH, CDR2 LQKENI, per germline. The CDR3 sequence is 16 residues long. The CDR3 region has the DNA TGTGCCAGCTCACCCACCTTTGGGTCAGGAGACACTGAAGCTTTCTTT. It translates to CASSPTFGSGDTEAFF.

The rearrangement joins TRBV4-2 to TRBJ1-2; D not certain. CDR1 is LGHNA, CDR2 YNFKEQ, per germline. V was shortened by 0 bases and J by 4 bases, with 9 bases between the two germline ends. The CDR3 sequence is 14 residues long. Here the CDR3 DNA reads TGTGCCAGCAGCCAAGATCTAATTGGCTATGGCTACACCTTC. It encodes CASSQDLIGYGYTF.

This clonotype was seen more than once but under ten times. The chain joins TRBV7-9 to TRBJ1-1; tentatively, D is TRBD1 (5 bases). Trimming cost V 5 bases and J 7 bases, with 17 bases left between them. The CDR3 loop spans 14 amino acids. Germline-derived CDR1 and CDR2 are SEHNR and FQNEAQ (reference sequence). The CDR3: CASSPRGGENEAFF. The CDR3 DNA reads as TGTGCCAGCAGCCCCCGGGGGGGGGAAAATGAAGCTTTCTTT.

A few counts support this clonotype. The J gene is TRBJ1-1, the V gene TRBV13, with a weak D call TRBD1 (6 bases). The CDR3 has 15 residues. Germline V lookup: CDR1 PRHDT, CDR2 FYEKMQ (reference sequence). Trimming shortened V by 3 bases and J by 11 bases, and 22 bases separated the two germline ends. The CDR3 region has the DNA TGTGCCAGCAGCTTTCTAGGAAAGGGGGTCCGGAGGGCTTTCTTT. Translation: CASSFLGKGVRRAFF.

The sample holds one count of this clonotype. The chain has TRBV28 and TRBJ2-7; 14 positions agree with TRBD2. Per the germline V gene, CDR1 is MDHEN and CDR2 is SYDVKM. The CDR3 contains 14 residues. The junction had 6 bases not matched to a gene; V was cut back by 6 bases and J by 8 bases. The CDR3 here is CASSGTSGRGKQYF. Here the CDR3 DNA reads TGTGCCAGCAGCGGGACTAGCGGGAGAGGAAAGCAGTACTTC.

This clonotype was seen at least ten times. The chain has TRBV5-1 and TRBJ1-2, with TRBD1 matching 9 bases. There are 15 residues in the CDR3. Germline CDR1 SGHRS, CDR2 YFSETQ. The trim removed 4 bases at V and 2 bases at J, leaving 6 bases unmatched. This CDR3 reads CASSPPGQGNYGYTF. The CDR3 bases are TGCGCCAGCAGCCCGCCGGGACAGGGAAACTATGGCTACACCTTC.

This clonotype was observed at least ten times. This chain uses TRBV18 with TRBJ1-1; D is ambiguous. Germline CDR1 is KGHSH and CDR2 is LQKENI. The CDR3 has 18 residues. V shed 1 base and J shed 5 bases, with 23 bases lying between them. CDR3 coding DNA: TGTGCCAGCTCACCACAAAACACCCACTCCCAAAAAGGTACTGAAGCTTTCTTT. Protein: CASSPQNTHSQKGTEAFF.

In this sample, this clonotype turned up many times. The V and J genes are TRBV7-3 and TRBJ2-1; D is ambiguous. In germline, CDR1 is SGHTA, CDR2 FQGTGA. Deletions cut 4 bases from V and 2 bases from J, with 9 bases between. The CDR3 has 14 amino acids. Here the CDR3 reads CASSSTKPYNEQFF. The DNA of the CDR3 is TGTGCCAGCAGCTCCACTAAACCCTACAATGAGCAGTTCTTC.

This clonotype was observed a handful of times. V gene TRBV5-1 combines with J gene TRBJ2-2; 11 positions agree with TRBD2. CDR3 size: 16 residues. CDR1 is SGHRS, CDR2 YFSETQ, per germline. The V gene end was trimmed by 0 bases and the J gene end by 5 bases; junction bases not matched to a gene: 3. The CDR3 sequence is CASSLVLAGVTGELFF. CDR3 bases: TGCGCCAGCAGCTTGGTACTAGCGGGAGTAACCGGGGAGCTGTTTTTT.

There are many counts of this clonotype. The chain has TRBV28 and TRBJ1-2, with TRBD1 matching 9 bases. In germline, CDR1 is MDHEN, CDR2 SYDVKM. V dropped 2 bases and J dropped 4; count of bases not matched to a gene: 5. This CDR3 region has 15 residues. The CDR3 nucleotides are TGTGCCAGCAGTTTAGTGACAGGGGGGAGCTATGGCTACACCTTC. It translates to CASSLVTGGSYGYTF.